The rows below give T cell receptor beta chains drawn from one sample of a study of neurological immune-mediated disorders. TCRdb fed the 5' RACE reads into MiXCR, producing one record per CDR3 protein. The table lists about 60,000 distinct CDR3 sequences, approximately 4.4% of them singletons. The sequencing input was PBMCs. The receptor source for this set is a man aged 45-65 years with multiple sclerosis. Both conserved end residues are part of each CDR3. A D gene is named only where the DNA matches it firmly. Rows may omit the clone size; those that give it use once, few, many or a size class.

j_call | clone_size | v_call | d_call | cdr3_nt | cdr3_aa
TRBJ2-3 | many | TRBV5-1 | NA | TGCGCCAGCAGCTTGCGGGAGCCCCCAGATACGCAGTATTTT | CASSLREPPDTQYF
TRBJ1-1 | few | TRBV24-1 | NA | TGTGCCACCAGTGACGGCACTGAAGCTTTCTTT | CATSDGTEAFF
TRBJ2-4 | many | TRBV20-1 | NA | TGCAGTGCTAACCTAGCGCTGAAAAACATTCAGTACTTC | CSANLALKNIQYF
TRBJ2-1 | many | TRBV28 | TRBD2 | TGTGCCAGTAGATCTGGGGGGGGGGTTTCCTACAATGAGCAGTTCTTC | CASRSGGGVSYNEQFF
TRBJ1-1 | NA | TRBV7-8 | TRBD1 | TGTGCCAGCAGCAAGGGGACAGTTGACACTGAAGCTTTCTTT | CASSKGTVDTEAFF
TRBJ2-5 | many | TRBV12-3/TRBV12-4 | NA | TGTGCCAGCAGTTTATACGAGAAACAAGAGACCCAGTACTTC | CASSLYEKQETQYF
TRBJ2-7 | NA | TRBV20-1 | TRBD2 | TGCAGTGCTGCCCGGGGAGGGGCGGACGAGCAGTACTTC | CSAARGGADEQYF
TRBJ2-7 | many | TRBV11-2 | NA | TGTGCCAGCAGACCTCTCCGGACTACCTCCTACGAGCAGTACTTC | CASRPLRTTSYEQYF
TRBJ2-1 | many | TRBV7-8 | TRBD2 | TGTGCCAGCAGCTTAACAGCGGGAGCGGGGGGGAATGAGCAGTTCTTC | CASSLTAGAGGNEQFF
TRBJ2-3 | many | TRBV7-2 | NA | TGTGCCAGCAGCTTCAAACCCAGCACAGATACGCAGTATTTT | CASSFKPSTDTQYF
TRBJ2-7 | many | TRBV28 | NA | TGTGCCAGCAGTTTTAGGGAGCAGTACTTC | CASSFREQYF
TRBJ2-7 | NA | TRBV7-9 | TRBD2 | TGTGCCAGCAGTTCGACGACTAGCGGGGGCTACGAGCAGTACTTC | CASSSTTSGGYEQYF
TRBJ2-1 | many | TRBV12-3/TRBV12-4 | NA | TGTGCCAGCAGTAGAGACTCCTACAATGAGCAGTTCTTC | CASSRDSYNEQFF
TRBJ1-1 | few | TRBV27 | NA | TGTGCCAGCAGTTTATTTGGGGTGAACACTGAAGCTTTCTTT | CASSLFGVNTEAFF
TRBJ2-1 | many | TRBV20-1 | NA | TGCAGTGCTCAAGGGTTGGGGTCCTACAATGAGCAGTTCTTC | CSAQGLGSYNEQFF
TRBJ1-2 | many | TRBV10-3 | NA | TGTGCCATCAGTGAGTCGGGCAGCTATGGCTACACCTTC | CAISESGSYGYTF
TRBJ1-1 | many | TRBV5-1 | NA | TGCGCCAGCAGCATTGTTGTGAACACTGAAGCTTTCTTT | CASSIVVNTEAFF
TRBJ1-3 | many | TRBV3-1 | NA | TGTGCCAGCAGCCGCAGGGAAAGCTTCTCTGGAAACACCATATATTTT | CASSRRESFSGNTIYF
TRBJ2-7 | many | TRBV20-1 | NA | TGCAGTGCTATGGAACAGGGACCCTCCTACGAGCAGTACTTC | CSAMEQGPSYEQYF
TRBJ2-5 | many | TRBV20-1 | TRBD1 | TGCAGTGCTAGAGGGGGTAACGGGCGGGGACAGGGGCCCCAAGAGACCCAGTACTTC | CSARGGNGRGQGPQETQYF
TRBJ2-1 | few | TRBV20-1 | TRBD2 | TGCAGTGCTAGATGGCTAGCGGTCAATGAGCAGTTCTTC | CSARWLAVNEQFF
TRBJ1-3 | NA | TRBV5-1 | TRBD1 | TGCGCCAGCAGGCCCGGGACAGGCCTCTTTGGAAACACCATATATTTT | CASRPGTGLFGNTIYF
TRBJ2-1 | many | TRBV20-1 | TRBD2 | TGCAGTGCTAGCGGGAGGGCTCCGAGCTCCTACAATGAGCAGTTCTTC | CSASGRAPSSYNEQFF
TRBJ2-5 | many | TRBV5-1 | NA | TGCGCCAGCAGCTCGGAGGGCCAAGAGACCCAGTACTTC | CASSSEGQETQYF
TRBJ2-2 | many | TRBV6-5 | TRBD1 | TGTGCCAGCAGAGATAGACAGGGTAGGGACACCGGGGAGCTGTTTTTT | CASRDRQGRDTGELFF
TRBJ1-1 | many | TRBV7-9 | NA | TGTGCCAGCAGCGTCCCAGAGAACACTGAAGCTTTCTTT | CASSVPENTEAFF
TRBJ2-2 | few | TRBV2 | NA | TGTGCCAGCAGTCCAACACCAGGGGACACCGGGGAGCTGTTTTTT | CASSPTPGDTGELFF
TRBJ2-3 | NA | TRBV7-9 | NA | TGTGCCAGCAGCCTCCCTGACCAAGATACGCAGTATTTT | CASSLPDQDTQYF
TRBJ1-5 | NA | TRBV7-6 | NA | TGTGCCAGCGCTAAACAGCTTAATCAGCCCCAGCATTTT | CASAKQLNQPQHF
TRBJ2-1 | many | TRBV5-1 | NA | TGCGCCAGCAGCCAGAGCTCCTACAATGAGCAGTTCTTC | CASSQSSYNEQFF
TRBJ2-6 | many | TRBV24-1 | NA | TGTGCCACCAGTGACCGGGGCGCTGGGGCCAACGTCCTGACTTTC | CATSDRGAGANVLTF
TRBJ2-7 | few | TRBV2 | TRBD1 | TGTGCCAGCAGGAAGGGACAGACCTACGAGCAGTACTTC | CASRKGQTYEQYF
TRBJ2-1 | many | TRBV7-9 | TRBD2 | TGTGCCAGCAGCCTCGAGGCACTAGCGATAAAAAATGAGCAGTTCTTC | CASSLEALAIKNEQFF
TRBJ2-1 | many | TRBV9 | NA | TGTGCCAGCAGCGTCGGCGTGGAGACAGTACGTGGGCAGTTCTTC | CASSVGVETVRGQFF
TRBJ1-1 | many | TRBV7-2 | NA | TGTGCCAGCAGCTTGTTTCCTAGGGGGATGAACACTGAAGCTTTCTTT | CASSLFPRGMNTEAFF
TRBJ2-1 | few | TRBV3-1 | TRBD2 | TGTGCCAGCAGCCCACAAAGCGGGGGGAGGGCCAATGAGCAGTTCTTC | CASSPQSGGRANEQFF
TRBJ2-6 | few | TRBV12-3/TRBV12-4 | NA | TGTGCCAGCAGGCCGGCGGGGGGGGCCAACGTCCTGACTTTC | CASRPAGGANVLTF
TRBJ1-5 | many | TRBV5-5 | NA | TGTGCCAGCAGCCTAACGCGAGGGGCGGGCAATCAGCCCCAGCATTTT | CASSLTRGAGNQPQHF
TRBJ1-1 | many | TRBV9 | NA | TGTGCCAGCAGCCCCGAATGGGGGGCGGGGGGAGCTTTCTTT | CASSPEWGAGGAFF
TRBJ2-5 | many | TRBV28 | NA | TGTGCCAGCAAGGGCCAAGAGACCCAGTACTTC | CASKGQETQYF
TRBJ2-1 | many | TRBV29-1 | TRBD2 | TGCAGCGTAGCCCGGACTAGCGGGAGTTTCGATGAGCAGTTCTTC | CSVARTSGSFDEQFF
TRBJ2-7 | many | TRBV7-8 | NA | TGTGCCAGCAGCTCCTGGCCCTACGAGCAGTACTTC | CASSSWPYEQYF
TRBJ2-1 | many | TRBV20-1 | TRBD2 | TGCAGTCCTACCTCTAGCGGTGGTCCTGACAGCGGTGAGCAGTTCTTC | CSPTSSGGPDSGEQFF
TRBJ2-7 | many | TRBV5-4 | NA | TGTGCCAGCTACAATACAGGGTCTGGGAACGAGCAGTACTTC | CASYNTGSGNEQYF
TRBJ2-6 | few | TRBV7-9 | NA | TGTGCCAGTCGGAGGGACTCTGGGGCCAAAGTCCTGACTTTC | CASRRDSGAKVLTF
TRBJ2-1 | many | TRBV4-1 | TRBD2 | TGCGCCAGCAGCCAAGTGACGGGGGGGTTCTACAATGAGCAGTTCTTC | CASSQVTGGFYNEQFF
TRBJ2-5 | NA | TRBV20-1 | TRBD2 | TGCAGTGCTAGAGACCTCGGACTAGCGGGGGGCGGAGAGACCCAGTACTTC | CSARDLGLAGGGETQYF
TRBJ2-7 | many | TRBV20-1 | NA | TGCAGTGCTAGAGATCCACGAAGGTACGAGCAGTACTTC | CSARDPRRYEQYF
TRBJ1-2 | many | TRBV7-9 | NA | TGTGCCAGCAGCCAGGCAGGTTATGGCTACACCTTC | CASSQAGYGYTF
TRBJ1-4 | few | TRBV5-1 | NA | TGCGCCAGCAGCTTGGAGGGGACACCGAATGAAAAACTGTTTTTT | CASSLEGTPNEKLFF
TRBJ2-1 | many | TRBV3-1 | TRBD2 | TGTGCCAGCAGCCAAGGACTAGCGGTTAATGAGCAGTTCTTC | CASSQGLAVNEQFF
TRBJ1-1 | many | TRBV20-1 | NA | TGCAGTGCTAGAGATCTTTTGGTTGGGAGGGGAGCTTTCTTT | CSARDLLVGRGAFF
TRBJ2-6 | many | TRBV3-1 | NA | TGTGCCAGCAGCCGGGTCTCCTCTGGGGCCAACGTCCTGACTTTC | CASSRVSSGANVLTF
TRBJ2-7 | many | TRBV10-3 | TRBD2 | TGTGCCATCAGTGCTCTAGCGGGAACATTCTCCTACGAGCAGTACTTC | CAISALAGTFSYEQYF